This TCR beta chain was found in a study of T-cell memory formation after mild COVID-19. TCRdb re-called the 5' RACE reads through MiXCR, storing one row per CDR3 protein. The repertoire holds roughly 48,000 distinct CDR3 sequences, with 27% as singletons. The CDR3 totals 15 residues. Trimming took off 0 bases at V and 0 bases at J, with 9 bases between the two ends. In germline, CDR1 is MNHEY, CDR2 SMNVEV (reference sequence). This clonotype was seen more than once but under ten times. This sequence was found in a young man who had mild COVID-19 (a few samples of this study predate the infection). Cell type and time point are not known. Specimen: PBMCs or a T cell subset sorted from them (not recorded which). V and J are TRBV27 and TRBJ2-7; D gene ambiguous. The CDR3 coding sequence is TGTGCCAGCAGTTTATCGTTGGTAAACTCCTACGAGCAGTACTTC. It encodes CASSLSLVNSYEQYF.